These 3 T cell receptor beta chains originate from one sample sequenced in a study of blood T cell repertoires in COVID-19. The assay was immunoSEQ multiplex PCR, and TCRdb's table has in-frame clones only and misses some. This table has fewer than 90,000 clones, 80% to 90% appearing once. Specimen: peripheral blood. Receptors originate from a man aged 70 or older with acute or convalescent COVID-19.

This rearrangement joins TRBV9 to TRBJ1-3; D remains ambiguous. The V end lost 4 bases, the J end lost 0 bases, and 8 bases lay between the germline ends. CDR1 and CDR2 from the germline V gene are SGDLS and YYNGEE. The CDR3 spans 14 residues. CDR3 loop: CASSPRSSGNTIYF. The CDR3 DNA is TGTGCCAGCAGCCCGCGGTCCTCTGGAAACACCATATATTTT.

The chain joins TRBV11-2 to TRBJ2-5, with a possible D match to TRBD1 (6 bases). CDR3 length: 15 residues. The germline V gene encodes CDR1 SGHAT and CDR2 FQNNGV. V dropped 5 bases and J dropped 4 bases, with 17 bases sitting between them. CDR3 in DNA: TGTGCCAGCAGCAACCACATGGGGGCCCGAGAGACCCAGTACTTC. Its translation: CASSNHMGARETQYF.

This clone was counted between two and nine times. The rearrangement links TRBV5-1 to TRBJ2-7, with TRBD2 identical over 7 bases. The CDR3 runs to 14 residues. Germline V gene data show CDR1 as SGHRS and CDR2 as YFSETQ. With 3 bases clipped from V and 2 bases from J, the junction kept 5 bases outside the gene matches. The CDR3 coding sequence is TGCGCCAGCAGCTCGTACGGGGGGACCTACGAGCAGTACTTC. This encodes CASSSYGGTYEQYF.